This entry is about one T cell receptor beta chain. Those enrolled, adults aged 18 to 89 years, came from some 23 US areas. Recovery meant two consecutive negative NP/OP PCR tests, professional clearance, or resolved symptoms. The source of the sample is a study of blood T cell repertoires in COVID-19. For the study at large: Some COVID-19 samples were acute and others convalescent; all came from the United States, Italy and Spain.

V gave up 3 bases and J gave up 6 bases, with 12 bases separating them. The CDR3 runs 13 residues. Germline V CDR1 and CDR2: SGHDT, YYEEEE. Using immunoSEQ multiplex PCR, the repertoire was profiled, and TCRdb retains in-frame clones only, with some absent. The sample includes 250,000 to 350,000 clones, around 85% seen only once; the top ten take roughly 2.7%. Sequences were obtained from PBMCs or T cells enriched from blood (not recorded which). The receptor was isolated from a woman aged 45 to 65 who had recovered from COVID-19. The chain combines TRBV5-6 with TRBJ1-1, with D perhaps TRBD1 (6 bases). DNA for the CDR3: TGTGCCAGCAGCTCACAGGGTTTCGCTGAAGCTTTCTTT. Its translation: CASSSQGFAEAFF.